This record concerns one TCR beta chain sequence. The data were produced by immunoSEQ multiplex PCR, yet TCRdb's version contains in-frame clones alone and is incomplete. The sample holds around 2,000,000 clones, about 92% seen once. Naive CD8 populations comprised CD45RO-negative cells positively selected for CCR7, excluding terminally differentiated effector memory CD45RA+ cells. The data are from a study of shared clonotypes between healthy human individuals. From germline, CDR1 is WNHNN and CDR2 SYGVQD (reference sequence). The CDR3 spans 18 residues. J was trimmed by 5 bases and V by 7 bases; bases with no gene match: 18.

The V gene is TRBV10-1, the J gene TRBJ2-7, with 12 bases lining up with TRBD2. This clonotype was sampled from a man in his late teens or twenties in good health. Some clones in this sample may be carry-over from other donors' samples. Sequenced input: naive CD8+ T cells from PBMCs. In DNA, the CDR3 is TGCGCCAGCACCCCCCCATACCGACCGGGACTAGCGGGCCACGAGCAGTACTTC. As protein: CASTPPYRPGLAGHEQYF.